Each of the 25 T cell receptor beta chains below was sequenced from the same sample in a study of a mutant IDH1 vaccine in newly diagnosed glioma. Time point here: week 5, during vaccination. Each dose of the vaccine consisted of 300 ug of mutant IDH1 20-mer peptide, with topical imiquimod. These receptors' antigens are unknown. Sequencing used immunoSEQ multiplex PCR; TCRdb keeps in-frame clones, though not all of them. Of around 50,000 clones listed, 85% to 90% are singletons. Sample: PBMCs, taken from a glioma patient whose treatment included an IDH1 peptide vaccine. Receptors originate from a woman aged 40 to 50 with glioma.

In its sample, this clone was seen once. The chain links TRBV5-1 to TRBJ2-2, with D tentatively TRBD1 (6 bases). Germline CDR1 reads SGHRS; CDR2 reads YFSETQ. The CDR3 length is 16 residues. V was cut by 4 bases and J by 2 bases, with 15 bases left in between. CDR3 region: CASSVRDNRNTGELFF. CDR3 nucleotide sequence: TGCGCCAGCAGCGTCCGGGACAACCGCAACACCGGGGAGCTGTTTTTT. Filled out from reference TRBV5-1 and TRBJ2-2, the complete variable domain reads KAGVTQTPRYLIKTRGQQVTLSCSPISGHRSVSWYQQTPGQGLQFLFEYFSETQRNKGNFPGRFSGRQFSNSRSEMNVSTLELGDSALYLCASSVRDNRNTGELFFGEGSRLTVL.

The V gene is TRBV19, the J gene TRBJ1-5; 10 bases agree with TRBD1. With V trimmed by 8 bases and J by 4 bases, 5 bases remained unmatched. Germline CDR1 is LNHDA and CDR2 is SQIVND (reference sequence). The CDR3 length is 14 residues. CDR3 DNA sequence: TGTGCCAGTTCACGACAGGGGGCAAATCAGCCCCAGCATTTT. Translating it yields CASSRQGANQPQHF.

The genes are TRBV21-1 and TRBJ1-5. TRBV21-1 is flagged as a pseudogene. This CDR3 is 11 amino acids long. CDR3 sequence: CAEGGKQPQHF. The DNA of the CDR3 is TGTGCAGAGGGGGGTAAGCAGCCCCAGCATTTT.

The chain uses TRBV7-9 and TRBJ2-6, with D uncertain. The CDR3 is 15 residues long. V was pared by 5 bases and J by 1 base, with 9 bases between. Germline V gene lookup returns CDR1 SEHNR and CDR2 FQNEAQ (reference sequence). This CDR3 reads CASSAPKSGANVLTF. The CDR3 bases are TGTGCCAGCAGCGCCCCTAAGTCTGGGGCCAACGTCCTGACTTTC.

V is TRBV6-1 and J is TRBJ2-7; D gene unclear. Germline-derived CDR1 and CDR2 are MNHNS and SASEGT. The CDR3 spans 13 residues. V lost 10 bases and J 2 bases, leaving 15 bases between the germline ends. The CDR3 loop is CATQVAVAYEQYF. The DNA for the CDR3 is TGTGCCACCCAGGTGGCGGTAGCCTACGAGCAGTACTTC.

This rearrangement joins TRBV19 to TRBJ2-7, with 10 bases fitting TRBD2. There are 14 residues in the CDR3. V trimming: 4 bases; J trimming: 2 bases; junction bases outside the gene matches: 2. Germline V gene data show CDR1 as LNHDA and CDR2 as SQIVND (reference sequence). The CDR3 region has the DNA TGTGCCAGTAGTAGTAGCGGGGGGACCTACGAGCAGTACTTC. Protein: CASSSSGGTYEQYF. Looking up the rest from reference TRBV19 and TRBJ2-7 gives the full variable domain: DGGITQSPKYLFRKEGQNVTLSCEQNLNHDAMYWYRQDPGQGLRLIYYSQIVNDFQKGDIAEGYSVSREKKESFPLTVTSAQKNPTAFYLCASSSSGGTYEQYFGPGTRLTVT.

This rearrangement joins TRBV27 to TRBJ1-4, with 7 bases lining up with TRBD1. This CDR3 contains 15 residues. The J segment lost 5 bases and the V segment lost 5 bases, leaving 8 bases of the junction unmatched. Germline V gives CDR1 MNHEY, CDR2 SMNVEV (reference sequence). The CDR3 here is CASSNRQGLNEKLFF. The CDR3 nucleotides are TGTGCCAGCAGTAACCGACAGGGTCTAAATGAAAAACTGTTTTTT.

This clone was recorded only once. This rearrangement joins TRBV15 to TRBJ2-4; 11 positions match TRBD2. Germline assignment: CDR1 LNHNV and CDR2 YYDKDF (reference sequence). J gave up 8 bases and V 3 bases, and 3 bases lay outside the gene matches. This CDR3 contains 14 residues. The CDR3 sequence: CATSSSGGADIQYF. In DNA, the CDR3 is TGTGCCACCAGCAGTAGCGGGGGGGCGGACATTCAGTACTTC.

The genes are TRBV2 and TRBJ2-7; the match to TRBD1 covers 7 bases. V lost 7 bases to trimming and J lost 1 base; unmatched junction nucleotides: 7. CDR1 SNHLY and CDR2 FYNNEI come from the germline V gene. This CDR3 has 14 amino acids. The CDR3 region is CASTFDRVSYEQYF. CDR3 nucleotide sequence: TGTGCCAGCACCTTCGACAGGGTATCCTACGAGCAGTACTTC.

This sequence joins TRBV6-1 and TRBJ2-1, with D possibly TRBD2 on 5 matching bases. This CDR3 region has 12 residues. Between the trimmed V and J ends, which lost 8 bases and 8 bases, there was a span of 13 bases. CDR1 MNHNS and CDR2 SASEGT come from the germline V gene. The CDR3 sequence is CASPSGGYEQFF. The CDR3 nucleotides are TGTGCCAGCCCGAGCGGAGGCTATGAGCAGTTCTTC.

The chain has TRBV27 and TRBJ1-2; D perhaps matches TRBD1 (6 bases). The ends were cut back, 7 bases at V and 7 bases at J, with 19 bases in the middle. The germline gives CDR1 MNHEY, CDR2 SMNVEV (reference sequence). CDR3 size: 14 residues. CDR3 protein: CASTPNQGIGGYTF. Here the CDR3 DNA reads TGTGCCAGCACCCCCAACCAGGGGATAGGTGGCTACACCTTC.

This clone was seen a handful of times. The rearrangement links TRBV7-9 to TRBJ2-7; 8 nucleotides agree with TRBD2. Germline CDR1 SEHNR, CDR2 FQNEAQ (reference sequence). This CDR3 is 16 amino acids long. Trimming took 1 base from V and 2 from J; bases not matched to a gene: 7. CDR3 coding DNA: TGTGCCAGCAGCTTAGAGTTCAGCGGGAGCCCCTACGAGCAGTACTTC. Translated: CASSLEFSGSPYEQYF. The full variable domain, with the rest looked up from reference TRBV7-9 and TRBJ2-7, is DTGVSQNPRHKITKRGQNVTFRCDPISEHNRLYWYRQTLGQGPEFLTYFQNEAQLEKSRLLSDRFSAERPKGSFSTLEIQRTEQGDSAMYLCASSLEFSGSPYEQYFGPGTRLTVT.

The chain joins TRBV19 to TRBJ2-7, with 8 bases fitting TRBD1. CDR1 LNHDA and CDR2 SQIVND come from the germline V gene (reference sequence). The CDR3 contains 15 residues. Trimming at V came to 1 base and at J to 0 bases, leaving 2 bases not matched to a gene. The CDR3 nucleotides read TGTGCCAGTAGTATAGGGACAGGGAGCTCCTACGAGCAGTACTTC. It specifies CASSIGTGSSYEQYF. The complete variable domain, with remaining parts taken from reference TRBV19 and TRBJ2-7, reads DGGITQSPKYLFRKEGQNVTLSCEQNLNHDAMYWYRQDPGQGLRLIYYSQIVNDFQKGDIAEGYSVSREKKESFPLTVTSAQKNPTAFYLCASSIGTGSSYEQYFGPGTRLTVT.

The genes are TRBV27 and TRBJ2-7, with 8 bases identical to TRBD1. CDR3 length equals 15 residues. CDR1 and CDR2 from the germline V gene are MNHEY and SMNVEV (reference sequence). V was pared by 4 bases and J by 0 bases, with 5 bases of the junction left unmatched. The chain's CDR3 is CASSSSGTGSYEQYF. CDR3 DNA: TGTGCCAGCAGTTCTTCCGGGACAGGCTCCTACGAGCAGTACTTC.

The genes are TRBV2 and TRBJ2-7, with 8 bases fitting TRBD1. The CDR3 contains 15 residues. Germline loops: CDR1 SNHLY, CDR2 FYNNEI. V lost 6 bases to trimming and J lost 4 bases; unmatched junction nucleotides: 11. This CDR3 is CASRDGQGGAYEQYF. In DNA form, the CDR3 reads TGTGCCAGCAGGGATGGACAGGGAGGTGCGTACGAGCAGTACTTC.

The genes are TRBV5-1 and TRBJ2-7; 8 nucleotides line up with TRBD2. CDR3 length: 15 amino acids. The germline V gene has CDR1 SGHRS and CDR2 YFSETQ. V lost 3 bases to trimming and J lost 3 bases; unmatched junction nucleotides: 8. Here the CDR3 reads CASSYNSGENYEQYF. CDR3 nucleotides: TGCGCCAGCAGCTACAATAGCGGGGAAAACTACGAGCAGTACTTC.

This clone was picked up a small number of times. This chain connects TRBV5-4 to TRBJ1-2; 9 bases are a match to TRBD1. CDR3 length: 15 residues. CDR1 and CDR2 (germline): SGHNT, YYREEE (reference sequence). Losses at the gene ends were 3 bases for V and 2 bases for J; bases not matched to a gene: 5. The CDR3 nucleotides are TGTGCCAGCAGCTGGGGACAGGGAGGCAACTATGGCTACACCTTC. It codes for CASSWGQGGNYGYTF.

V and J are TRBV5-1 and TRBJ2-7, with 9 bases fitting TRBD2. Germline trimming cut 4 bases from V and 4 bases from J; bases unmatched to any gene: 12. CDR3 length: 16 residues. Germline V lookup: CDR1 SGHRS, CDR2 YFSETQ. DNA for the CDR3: TGCGCCAGCAGCCCGGGGGGGCTAGCGGGGAGTTACGAGCAGTACTTC. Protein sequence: CASSPGGLAGSYEQYF.

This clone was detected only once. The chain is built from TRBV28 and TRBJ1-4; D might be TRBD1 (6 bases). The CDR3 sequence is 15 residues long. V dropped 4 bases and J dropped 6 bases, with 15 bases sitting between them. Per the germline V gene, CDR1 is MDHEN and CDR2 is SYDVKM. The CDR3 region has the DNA TGTGCCAGCAGTTCCCCCAGGGGTGGGGATGAAAAACTGTTTTTT. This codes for CASSSPRGGDEKLFF.

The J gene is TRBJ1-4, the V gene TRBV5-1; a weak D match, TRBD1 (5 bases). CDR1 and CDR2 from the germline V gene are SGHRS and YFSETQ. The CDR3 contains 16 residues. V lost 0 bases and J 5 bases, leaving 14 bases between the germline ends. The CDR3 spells CASSLEGHRGNEKLFF. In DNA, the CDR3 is TGCGCCAGCAGCTTGGAAGGGCATAGGGGCAATGAAAAACTGTTTTTT. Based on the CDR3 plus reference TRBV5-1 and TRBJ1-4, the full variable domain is KAGVTQTPRYLIKTRGQQVTLSCSPISGHRSVSWYQQTPGQGLQFLFEYFSETQRNKGNFPGRFSGRQFSNSRSEMNVSTLELGDSALYLCASSLEGHRGNEKLFFGSGTQLSVL.

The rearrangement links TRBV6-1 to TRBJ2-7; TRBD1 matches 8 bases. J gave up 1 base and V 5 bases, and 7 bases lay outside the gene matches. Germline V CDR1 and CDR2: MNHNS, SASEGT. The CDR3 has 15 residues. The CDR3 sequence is CASSPRQGLSYEQYF. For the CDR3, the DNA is TGTGCCAGCAGTCCCCGACAGGGGCTTTCCTACGAGCAGTACTTC.

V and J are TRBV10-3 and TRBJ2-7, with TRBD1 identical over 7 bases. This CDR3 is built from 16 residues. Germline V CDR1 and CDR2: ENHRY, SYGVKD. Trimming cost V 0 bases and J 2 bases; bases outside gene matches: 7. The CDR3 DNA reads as TGTGCCATCAGTGAGTCGGGAAGGGGGCTAGCCTACGAGCAGTACTTC. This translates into CAISESGRGLAYEQYF.

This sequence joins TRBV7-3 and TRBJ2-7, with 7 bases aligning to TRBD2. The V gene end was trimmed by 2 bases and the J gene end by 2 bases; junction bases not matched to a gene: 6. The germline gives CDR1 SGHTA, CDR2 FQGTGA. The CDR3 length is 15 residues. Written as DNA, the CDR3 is TGTGCCAGCAGCTTAGGGCCGGGACTAACCTACGAGCAGTACTTC. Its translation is CASSLGPGLTYEQYF. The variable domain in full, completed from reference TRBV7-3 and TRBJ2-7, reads GAGVSQTPSNKVTEKGKYVELRCDPISGHTALYWYRQSLGQGPEFLIYFQGTGAADDSGLPNDRFFAVRPEGSVSTLKIQRTERGDSAVYLCASSLGPGLTYEQYFGPGTRLTVT.

CDR3 loop: CASSFTSNTEAFF. In nucleotides, the CDR3 is TGTGCCAGCAGCTTCACGTCTAACACTGAAGCTTTCTTT. This rearrangement joins TRBV11-3 to TRBJ1-1; no reliable D call. The CDR3 extends over 13 amino acids. The germline CDR1 and CDR2 sequences are SGHNT and YENEEA. The V end lost 3 bases, the J end lost 2 bases, and 7 bases lay between the germline ends.

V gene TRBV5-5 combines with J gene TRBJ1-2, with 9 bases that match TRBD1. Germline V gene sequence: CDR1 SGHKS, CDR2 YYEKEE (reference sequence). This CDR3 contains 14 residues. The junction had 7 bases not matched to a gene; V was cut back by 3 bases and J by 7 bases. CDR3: CASSSGTGTTGYTF. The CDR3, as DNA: TGTGCCAGCAGCTCGGGGACAGGGACTACTGGCTACACCTTC.